These 21 T cell receptor beta chains came from one sample sequenced in a study of OX40 agonist ivuxolimab in advanced cancers. Sequencing was performed with immunoSEQ multiplex PCR; in TCRdb, only in-frame clones are kept and a portion is missing. The sample contains 100,000 to 150,000 clones, 85% to 95% of which appear only once. The sequencing used CD4+ or CD8+ T cells sorted from blood, collected in a trial of the OX40 agonist ivuxolimab. The receptors derive from an adult with an advanced solid tumor such as melanoma, head and neck, liver or kidney cancer.

The chain couples TRBV27 to TRBJ2-5; D not resolved. CDR3 length: 17 amino acids. Per the germline V gene, CDR1 is MNHEY and CDR2 is SMNVEV (reference sequence). V lost 2 bases to trimming and J lost 1 base, with 17 bases between them. Here the CDR3 reads CASSLTAPGRFQETQYF. The CDR3 DNA is TGTGCCAGCAGTTTAACGGCCCCCGGGCGGTTCCAAGAGACCCAGTACTTC.

This rearrangement joins TRBV19 to TRBJ2-1; unclear D gene. The CDR3 runs to 13 residues. Germline-derived CDR1 and CDR2 are LNHDA and SQIVND (reference sequence). V was shortened by 7 bases and J by 0 bases, with 7 bases between the two germline ends. CDR3 coding DNA: TGTGCCAGTAAGGCACACTCCTACAATGAGCAGTTCTTC. Protein sequence: CASKAHSYNEQFF.

This chain joins TRBV9 and TRBJ1-1; TRBD1 aligns across 8 bases. The germline V gene has CDR1 SGDLS and CDR2 YYNGEE. This CDR3 contains 17 residues. Trimming cost V 3 bases and J 5 bases; bases outside gene matches: 15. The CDR3 region has the DNA TGTGCCAGCAGCGGAGCGTTCGGACAGGGAAGGTTGACTGAAGCTTTCTTT. Translating it yields CASSGAFGQGRLTEAFF. The variable domain in full, completed from reference TRBV9 and TRBJ1-1, reads DSGVTQTPKHLITATGQRVTLRCSPRSGDLSVYWYQQSLDQGLQFLIQYYNGEERAKGNILERFSAQQFPDLHSELNLSSLELGDSALYFCASSGAFGQGRLTEAFFGQGTRLTVV.

The gene calls are TRBV9 and TRBJ1-4; no clear D gene. The V end lost 4 bases, the J end lost 4 bases, and 11 bases lay between the germline ends. Per germline, CDR1 SGDLS and CDR2 YYNGEE. The CDR3 length is 14 residues. The CDR3: CASSQDGINEKLFF. For the CDR3, the DNA is TGTGCCAGCAGCCAGGACGGGATTAATGAAAAACTGTTTTTT.

This CDR3 reads CASSPPYLAESSYNEQFF. For the CDR3, the DNA is TGTGCCAGCTCACCACCGTACCTAGCGGAATCCTCCTACAATGAGCAGTTCTTC. The chain combines TRBV18 with TRBJ2-1; 7 bases are a match to TRBD2. V shed 0 bases and J 0 bases; nucleotides not matched to a gene: 8. The CDR3 consists of 18 residues. Germline V lookup: CDR1 KGHSH, CDR2 LQKENI.

As DNA, the CDR3 is TGTGCCAGCAGCCTGAGTGACACCGGGGAGCTGTTTTTT. Its translation is CASSLSDTGELFF. V usage is TRBV6-5 and J usage is TRBJ2-2; D not resolved. Trimming removed 6 bases from V and 3 bases from J, with 8 bases in between. This CDR3 comprises 13 residues. Germline V gives CDR1 MNHEY, CDR2 SVGAGI.

Details on this clone: The sample has other DNA sequences that encode this CDR3 too. The V gene is TRBV2, the J gene TRBJ2-7, with TRBD1 as a possible D gene (6 bases). CDR1 is SNHLY and CDR2 is FYNNEI in the germline V gene. V dropped 10 bases and J dropped 2 bases, with 18 bases sitting between them. This CDR3 spans 14 amino acids. The CDR3: CATSGDRIPYEQYF. CDR3 sequence (DNA): TGTGCCACCTCTGGAGACAGGATTCCCTACGAGCAGTACTTC.

The chain carries TRBV18 and TRBJ2-1; 10 nucleotides line up with TRBD1. After removal of 6 bases from V and 4 bases from J, the junction contained 9 bases not matched to a gene. Looked up from germline, CDR1 is KGHSH and CDR2 is LQKENI. The CDR3 is 16 amino acids. The CDR3 region is CASSPRDRGTYNEQFF. The CDR3 DNA reads TGTGCCAGCTCTCCCCGGGACAGGGGTACATACAATGAGCAGTTCTTC.

The chain couples TRBV5-6 to TRBJ2-3, with D maybe TRBD2 (6 bases). V lost 4 bases and J 2 bases, leaving 11 bases between the germline ends. This CDR3 comprises 14 residues. Per germline, CDR1 SGHDT and CDR2 YYEEEE. The CDR3 loop is CASSLGLPTDTQYF. CDR3 coding DNA: TGTGCCAGCAGCCTGGGACTCCCCACAGATACGCAGTATTTT. Looking up the rest from reference TRBV5-6 and TRBJ2-3 gives the full variable domain: DAGVTQSPTHLIKTRGQQVTLRCSPKSGHDTVSWYQQALGQGPQFIFQYYEEEERQRGNFPDRFSGHQFPNYSSELNVNALLLGDSALYLCASSLGLPTDTQYFGPGTRLTVL.

This chain uses TRBV5-1 with TRBJ2-7, with TRBD1 matching over 9 bases. Germline V gene data show CDR1 as SGHRS and CDR2 as YFSETQ. The V and J ends lost 3 bases and 3 bases, in that order; junction bases with no gene match: 4. This CDR3 spans 14 amino acids. CDR3 nucleotide sequence: TGCGCCAGCAGCTCGGGACAGGGAATCTACGAGCAGTACTTC. Its translation is CASSSGQGIYEQYF.

The chain joins TRBV6-5 to TRBJ2-7, with D possibly matching TRBD1 (6 bases). V was pared by 4 bases and J by 3 bases, with 7 bases between. Germline loops: CDR1 MNHEY, CDR2 SVGAGI. The CDR3 totals 12 residues. The CDR3 loop reads CASSLQGYEQYF. The CDR3, as DNA: TGTGCCAGCAGTTTACAGGGCTACGAGCAGTACTTC.

The V gene is TRBV30, the J gene TRBJ1-3; the D is unclear. V lost 0 bases, J lost 6 bases, and 6 bases lay in between. Germline-derived CDR1 and CDR2 are GTSNPN and SVGIG (reference sequence). The CDR3 totals 12 residues. CDR3 loop: CAWSVGTNTIYF. CDR3 bases: TGTGCCTGGAGTGTGGGTACAAACACCATATATTTT.

The chain combines TRBV4-3 with TRBJ2-7, with D perhaps being TRBD1 or TRBD2 (5 bases each). V lost 4 bases, J lost 6 bases, and 16 bases lay in between. The CDR3 runs 14 residues. Germline V gene lookup returns CDR1 LGHNA and CDR2 YSLEER. The CDR3 region has the DNA TGCGCCAGCAGCCCCACTGGGACCGGCACCGAGCAGTACTTC. Protein: CASSPTGTGTEQYF.

In DNA form, the CDR3 reads TGTGCCAGTACCCGGGCCGTGGGGAGGAACACTGAAGCTTTCTTT. This sequence encodes CASTRAVGRNTEAFF. This sequence joins TRBV19 and TRBJ1-1; D not resolved. CDR3 length: 15 residues. Germline CDR1 is LNHDA and CDR2 is SQIVND (reference sequence). The V gene lost 7 bases and the J gene lost 1 base, with 16 bases spanning the gap.

The J gene is TRBJ2-1, the V gene TRBV5-1; D may be TRBD1 or TRBD2 (5 bases each). Trimming removed 7 bases at V and 2 bases at J, with 22 bases between. CDR3 size: 17 residues. Germline assignment: CDR1 SGHRS and CDR2 YFSETQ. The CDR3 DNA reads TGCGCCAGCCGAAGCCAGGAGCGTTCGGGGCCCTACAATGAGCAGTTCTTC. It translates to CASRSQERSGPYNEQFF.

V is TRBV6-1 and J is TRBJ2-1; 8 positions agree with TRBD2. Germline values: CDR1 MNHNS, CDR2 SASEGT. CDR3 length: 14 amino acids. J was trimmed by 4 bases and V by 9 bases; bases with no gene match: 8. CDR3 residues: CASHGLASYNEQFF. CDR3 coding DNA: TGTGCCAGTCATGGACTAGCATCGTACAATGAGCAGTTCTTC.

The chain is built from TRBV28 and TRBJ1-3; TRBD1 is a possible D gene (5 bases). Germline CDR1 reads MDHEN; CDR2 reads SYDVKM. Trimming left V 0 bases short and J 0 bases short, with 9 bases between. The CDR3 has 16 amino acids. DNA of the CDR3: TGTGCCAGCAGTTTATGGGACACCTCCTCTGGAAACACCATATATTTT. Residues: CASSLWDTSSGNTIYF.

J is TRBJ2-2 and V is TRBV6-5; D not certain. V shed 2 bases and J shed 7 bases, with 2 bases lying between them. The germline CDR1 and CDR2 sequences are MNHEY and SVGAGI. The CDR3 extends over 11 amino acids. The CDR3 reads CASSYVGELFF. For the CDR3, the DNA is TGTGCCAGCAGTTACGTCGGGGAGCTGTTTTTT.

The rearrangement links TRBV25-1 to TRBJ2-7; 8 nucleotides agree with TRBD1. From germline, CDR1 is MGHDK and CDR2 SYGVNS. The CDR3 length is 13 residues. The V and J ends lost 7 bases and 7 bases, in that order; junction bases with no gene match: 9. The CDR3 region has the DNA TGTGCCAGCACCCGGCAGGGGGCTCAGGAGCAGTACTTC. Translated: CASTRQGAQEQYF.

CDR3 in amino acids: CASRIAGGPSEQFF. The DNA of the CDR3 is TGTGCCAGCAGAATAGCGGGAGGGCCTAGTGAGCAGTTCTTC. The chain is built from TRBV18 and TRBJ2-1; 11 positions match TRBD2. V was pared by 8 bases and J by 9 bases, with 9 bases of the junction left unmatched. The germline gives CDR1 KGHSH, CDR2 LQKENI. The CDR3 is 14 amino acids.

The J gene is TRBJ2-1, the V gene TRBV7-2, with TRBD1 identical over 7 bases. V was pared by 4 bases and J by 2 bases, with 5 bases of the junction left unmatched. The CDR3 has 15 residues. From germline, CDR1 is SGHTA and CDR2 FQGNSA. CDR3 sequence (DNA): TGTGCCAGCAGCTCCTCACAGGGGACCTACAATGAGCAGTTCTTC. Amino acid sequence: CASSSSQGTYNEQFF.